One TCR beta chain is described in this entry. This may be a read error, as it is one base from a much larger clone. CDR1 and CDR2 from the germline V gene are LNHDA and SQIVND (reference sequence). The CDR3 runs to 15 residues. From approximately 9.3 ml of fresh peripheral blood, PBMCs were isolated. These data belong to a study of T cells in Graves' hyperthyroidism and ophthalmopathy. Amplified TCR beta CDR3 regions derived from RNA transcripts. Carried out on the TCR CDR3, a first-round RT-PCR used the HTBI primer set. Each CDR3 protein gets one entry after TCRdb re-called the multiplex PCR reads with MiXCR. The table includes some 600,000 distinct CDR3 sequences, around 14% detected once.

Sequencing was performed on blood. This chain uses TRBV19 with TRBJ2-1; 12 bases fit TRBD2. This TCR came from a woman aged 30 to 39 with Graves' hyperthyroidism that later progressed to Graves' ophthalmopathy. Here the CDR3 DNA reads TGTGCCAGTAGTATAGCTAGCGGGAGGGCCAATGAGCATTTCTTC. This gives the protein CASSIASGRANEHFF.